Listed here are 23 T cell receptor beta chains from one sample, sequenced in a study of tumor-infiltrating lymphocytes in glioblastoma multiforme. Three nested ARM-PCR rounds with V-beta and C-beta primers built TCRB libraries. TCRdb redid the calling of the multiplex PCR reads with MiXCR, one entry per CDR3 protein. The repertoire consists of about 9,600 distinct CDR3 sequences, with 65% to 75% occurring once and the leading ten covering 45% to 65%. The sample was brain tumor tissue. These receptors all stem from a male donor with glioblastoma.

About this clonotype itself: At one end the junction does not follow the germline gene, possibly because of a read error. The rearrangement joins TRBV20-1 to TRBJ2-1, with a weak D call TRBD2 (5 bases). This CDR3 is built from 13 residues. Germline V gives CDR1 DFQATT, CDR2 SNEGSKA (reference sequence). This CDR3 is CSARENGGNELFF. DNA for the CDR3: TGCAGTGCTAGGGAGAACGGAGGCAATGAGCTGTTCTTC.

The genes are TRBV6-6 and TRBJ2-7; 9 bases line up with TRBD1. The V and J ends lost 7 bases and 7 bases, in that order; junction bases with no gene match: 11. This CDR3 is built from 14 residues. In germline, CDR1 is MNHNY, CDR2 SVGAGI (reference sequence). CDR3 region: CASNPGQGLGEQYF. The CDR3 coding sequence is TGTGCCAGCAATCCGGGACAGGGACTCGGGGAGCAGTACTTC.

This clonotype was detected many times. For the CDR3, the DNA is TGCAGTGCTAGGTGGACTAGCGGCGCCTACAATGAGCAGTTCTTC. Translation gives CSARWTSGAYNEQFF. The chain joins TRBV20-1 to TRBJ2-1; 10 bases fit TRBD2. This CDR3 spans 15 amino acids. Trimming took 3 bases from V and 2 from J; bases not matched to a gene: 4. Germline loops: CDR1 DFQATT, CDR2 SNEGSKA (reference sequence).

This clonotype was seen more than once but under ten times. The chain joins TRBV6-5 to TRBJ2-7; 9 bases map to TRBD1. This CDR3 is 14 amino acids long. Germline V gene data show CDR1 as MNHEY and CDR2 as SVGAGI. V trimming: 5 bases; J trimming: 4 bases; junction bases outside the gene matches: 6. The CDR3 sequence: CASSAGQGGYEQYF. CDR3 in DNA: TGTGCCAGCAGTGCGGGACAGGGAGGATACGAGCAGTACTTC.

As regards this clonotype: Lacking the conserved final phenylalanine or tryptophan, this CDR3 likely reflects a read error. The chain joins TRBV29-1 to TRBJ2-1, with D perhaps matching TRBD1 (5 bases). This CDR3 spans 12 amino acids. Germline lookup yields CDR1 SQVTM and CDR2 ANQGSEA. The DNA of the CDR3 is TGCCGCGTTGAGGCAGGGTCTTGGGAGCAGTTCTTA. Its protein is CRVEAGSWEQFL.

The V gene is TRBV10-3, the J gene TRBJ1-2; 8 bases are shared with TRBD1. Germline V gene data show CDR1 as ENHRY and CDR2 as SYGVKD. Trimming cost V 3 bases and J 5 bases; bases outside gene matches: 11. This CDR3 contains 16 residues. For the CDR3, the DNA is TGTGCCATCAGTGACCCCACCCCACAGGGGGAATATGGCTACACCTTC. Its protein product is CAISDPTPQGEYGYTF.

A note on this clonotype: Its ends do not fully match the called genes, so a read error is possible. The J gene is TRBJ1-2, the V gene TRBV5-4; tentative D call: TRBD1 (5 bases). CDR3 size: 14 residues. Germline V gives CDR1 SGHNT, CDR2 YYREEE (reference sequence). Here the CDR3 reads CASRAGTETYCYTF. The CDR3 nucleotides read TGCGCCAGCAGGGCCGGGACTGAGACCTATTGCTACACCTTC.

A word on this clonotype: Given the absence of the conserved phenylalanine or tryptophan at the CDR3 end, a read error is likely. The chain employs TRBV6-5 and TRBJ2-7, with 9 bases fitting TRBD1. CDR3 length: 14 residues. The V gene end was trimmed by 7 bases and the J gene end by 10 bases; junction bases not matched to a gene: 14. CDR1 and CDR2 (germline): MNHEY, SVGAGI. The chain's CDR3 is CASIPGTGSLEQYL. The CDR3, as DNA: TGTGCCAGCATTCCCGGGACAGGGTCCCTCGAACAGTACTTA.

The chain uses TRBV4-1 and TRBJ2-7, with TRBD1 as a possible D gene (6 bases). The CDR3 is 15 residues long. Deletions cut 1 base from V and 4 bases from J, with 14 bases between. Per the germline V gene, CDR1 is MGHRA and CDR2 is YSYEKL. Here the CDR3 reads CASSQGFRGIYEQYF. As DNA, the CDR3 is TGCGCCAGCAGCCAAGGTTTCAGGGGAATTTACGAGCAGTACTTC.

In this sample, this clonotype turned up a few times. This chain joins TRBV20-1 and TRBJ2-4; possibly TRBD1 or TRBD2 for D (5 bases each). This CDR3 is 13 amino acids long. CDR1 and CDR2 from the germline V gene are DFQATT and SNEGSKA (reference sequence). Deletions cut 6 bases from V and 6 bases from J, with 15 bases between. Here the CDR3 DNA reads TGCAGTGCCCCTCGGGACGGCGGAAACATTCAGTACTTC. Translated, it gives CSAPRDGGNIQYF.

The chain has TRBV11-2 and TRBJ2-1; unclear D gene. The CDR3 totals 13 residues. In germline, CDR1 is SGHAT, CDR2 FQNNGV. V was shortened by 0 bases and J by 7 bases, with 7 bases between the two germline ends. For the CDR3, the DNA is TGTGCCAGCAGCTTAGATCTGCCTAATGAGCAGTTCTTC. Its translation is CASSLDLPNEQFF.

This chain connects TRBV11-2 to TRBJ1-1; a weak D match, TRBD1 (6 bases). The CDR3 runs to 15 residues. The germline V gene encodes CDR1 SGHAT and CDR2 FQNNGV. Trimming took 5 bases from V and 0 from J, leaving 13 bases between them. The CDR3 DNA is TGTGCCAGCAGCAACAGGGACCCCATGAACACTGAAGCTTTCTTT. Translated, it gives CASSNRDPMNTEAFF. Full variable domain (rest looked up from reference TRBV11-2 and TRBJ1-1): EAGVAQSPRYKIIEKRQSVAFWCNPISGHATLYWYQQILGQGPKLLIQFQNNGVVDDSQLPKDRFSAERLKGVDSTLKIQPAKLEDSAVYLCASSNRDPMNTEAFFGQGTRLTVV.

The gene calls are TRBV29-1 and TRBJ2-7; possible D gene TRBD2, 5 bases. The CDR3 has 13 residues. V lost 7 bases and J lost 4, with 17 bases in between. Germline V gives CDR1 SQVTM, CDR2 ANQGSEA. CDR3 amino acids: CSDQNSDSYEQYF. CDR3 bases: TGCAGCGACCAAAATAGCGACTCGTACGAGCAGTACTTC.

Only a few counts were recorded for this clonotype. This likely comes from a read error, as the CDR3 has no conserved phenylalanine or tryptophan at its end. The chain links TRBV29-1 to TRBJ1-2; D call uncertain. Germline CDR1 is SQVTM and CDR2 is ANQGSEA. This CDR3 spans 12 amino acids. CDR3 residues: CTIRRDVHGYTL. In DNA, the CDR3 is TGCACAATCCGCCGAGACGTACATGGCTACACCCTC.

The rearrangement links TRBV28 to TRBJ2-3; D remains ambiguous. V gave up 2 bases and J gave up 7 bases, with 4 bases separating them. The CDR3 length is 11 residues. Germline V gene lookup returns CDR1 MDHEN and CDR2 SYDVKM. The DNA of the CDR3 is TGTGCCAGCAGTTTAACAAATACGCAGTATTTT. Translated, it gives CASSLTNTQYF.

The CDR3 nucleotides are TGCAGCATCCAAACTAGTGACTCTTACGAGCAGTACTTC. Translated: CSIQTSDSYEQYF. The V and J genes are TRBV29-1 and TRBJ2-7; possible D gene TRBD2, 5 bases. The CDR3 has 13 residues. V lost 8 bases to trimming and J lost 4 bases, with 18 bases between them. From germline, CDR1 is SQVTM and CDR2 ANQGSEA.

V is TRBV5-6 and J is TRBJ2-2, with 13 bases aligning to TRBD2. The V and J ends lost 2 bases and 5 bases, in that order; junction bases with no gene match: 3. CDR3 length: 16 amino acids. Germline assignment: CDR1 SGHDT and CDR2 YYEEEE. As DNA, the CDR3 is TGTGCCAGCAGCTTACCGGGACTAGCGGGGACCGGGGAGCTGTTTTTT. This gives the protein CASSLPGLAGTGELFF. Filled out from reference TRBV5-6 and TRBJ2-2, the complete variable domain reads DAGVTQSPTHLIKTRGQQVTLRCSPKSGHDTVSWYQQALGQGPQFIFQYYEEEERQRGNFPDRFSGHQFPNYSSELNVNALLLGDSALYLCASSLPGLAGTGELFFGEGSRLTVL.

The rearrangement uses TRBV19 and TRBJ2-7; 7 nucleotides line up with TRBD1. V lost 5 bases, J lost 7 bases, and 14 bases stayed unmatched. CDR3 length equals 15 residues. Per the germline V gene, CDR1 is LNHDA and CDR2 is SQIVND (reference sequence). The DNA for the CDR3 is TGTGCCAGTAGTCCTTATGGACAGGCTCCTACGGAGCAGTACTTC. The encoded protein is CASSPYGQAPTEQYF.

In regard to this clonotype: Its ends do not fully match the called genes, so a read error is possible. This sequence joins TRBV11-3 and TRBJ2-2; TRBD2 aligns across 9 bases. The CDR3 totals 16 residues. Germline V gene sequence: CDR1 SGHNT, CDR2 YENEEA. CDR3 protein: CASSSWASGNTGELFF. Here the CDR3 DNA reads TGTGCCAGCAGCTCGTGGGCTAGCGGGAACACCGGGGAACTGTTTTTT.

The chain links TRBV20-1 to TRBJ2-7; possible D gene TRBD2, 5 bases. The length of the CDR3 is 11 residues. The germline V and J ends were trimmed by 7 bases and 13 bases, with 20 bases remaining between them. Germline V gene sequence: CDR1 DFQATT, CDR2 SNEGSKA (reference sequence). The CDR3 reads CSGGYSYEEYF. In nucleotides, the CDR3 is TGCAGTGGCGGGTACTCCTACGAGGAATACTTC.

This clonotype was recorded once. J is TRBJ2-7 and V is TRBV29-1; D might be TRBD2 (5 bases). The CDR3 contains 13 residues. V lost 6 bases to trimming and J lost 8 bases, with 20 bases between them. CDR1 and CDR2 from the germline V gene are SQVTM and ANQGSEA. The CDR3 bases are TGCAGCGTCCAAACTAGAGACTCCTGCAAGCAGTACTTC. It yields the protein CSVQTRDSCKQYF.

To note about this clonotype: The junction differs from germline at one of its ends, possibly a read error. This chain joins TRBV11-1 and TRBJ1-1, with 12 positions matching TRBD1. Germline assignment: CDR1 SGHAT and CDR2 FQDESV (reference sequence). This CDR3 region has 15 residues. This chain's CDR3 is CASIFPGTGGTGAFF. The CDR3 nucleotides are TGCGCCAGCATCTTCCCGGGGACAGGGGGCACTGGAGCTTTCTTT.

The chain recombines TRBV29-1 with TRBJ1-2; 7 bases are a match to TRBD1. In germline, CDR1 is SQVTM, CDR2 ANQGSEA. With 6 bases clipped from V and 2 bases from J, the junction kept 12 bases outside the gene matches. CDR3 size: 15 residues. CDR3: CSVVTSGTENYGYTF. In nucleotides, the CDR3 is TGCAGCGTCGTAACATCCGGGACAGAAAACTATGGCTACACCTTC. The whole variable domain, filled in from reference TRBV29-1 and TRBJ1-2, reads SAVISQKPSRDICQRGTSLTIQCQVDSQVTMMFWYRQQPGQSLTLIATANQGSEATYESGFVIDKFPISRPNLTFSTLTVSNMSPEDSSIYLCSVVTSGTENYGYTFGSGTRLTVV.